These T cell receptor beta chains were read from a single sample in a study of blood T cell repertoires in COVID-19. Profiling relied on immunoSEQ multiplex PCR, and the TCRdb table lists in-frame clones only, not all of them. The table includes about 78,000 clones, around 88% detected once. The source material was peripheral blood. The source is a woman aged 80 or older with active or convalescent COVID-19. The CDR3 runs from the conserved cysteine through the conserved F or W. Each record gives: D gene, V gene, clone size, J gene, CDR3 protein, CDR3 DNA. A D gene is named only where the DNA matches it firmly. Rows may omit the clone size; those that give it use once, few, many or a size class.

>.|TRBV6-7|.|TRBJ2-6
CASSAGLPSGANVLTF
TGTGCCAGCAGTGCAGGGCTTCCCTCTGGGGCCAACGTCCTGACTTTC
>.|TRBV7-2|.|TRBJ2-1
CASSPNRGGAPKYNEQFF
TGTGCCAGCAGCCCCAACCGAGGGGGGGCCCCAAAGTACAATGAGCAGTTCTTC
>TRBD1|TRBV5-6|.|TRBJ1-2
CASSHGRRGRGYGYTF
TGTGCCAGCAGCCACGGGCGAAGGGGGCGAGGCTATGGCTACACCTTC
>TRBD1|TRBV5-4|few|TRBJ2-7
CASSFDRGLSEQYF
TGTGCCAGCAGCTTCGACAGGGGGCTAAGCGAGCAGTACTTC
>.|TRBV18|.|TRBJ1-6
CASSLQERDSPLHF
TGTGCCAGCTCACTCCAGGAGAGGGATTCACCCCTCCACTTT
>.|TRBV6-5|once|TRBJ1-6
CASSYKGVGSPLHF
TGTGCCAGCAGTTACAAAGGGGTGGGTTCACCCCTCCACTTT
>TRBD2|TRBV7-2|few|TRBJ2-2
CASSLTWASGNTGELFF
TGTGCCAGCAGCTTAACTTGGGCTAGCGGGAACACCGGGGAGCTGTTTTTT
>TRBD1|TRBV7-3|.|TRBJ1-1
CASSSRQGAGAFF
TGTGCCAGCAGCTCTCGACAGGGGGCCGGAGCTTTCTTT
>.|TRBV5-4|.|TRBJ1-2
CASSLRGDYGYTF
TGTGCCAGCAGCTTGCGGGGGGACTATGGCTACACCTTC
>TRBD1|TRBV19|.|TRBJ2-4
CASSTTRTGSGNIQYF
TGTGCCAGTAGTACAACTCGGACAGGGTCGGGAAACATTCAGTACTTC
>TRBD1|TRBV5-4|.|TRBJ2-3
CASRQGSTDTQYF
TGTGCCAGCAGACAGGGGAGCACAGATACGCAGTATTTT
>.|TRBV7-2|.|TRBJ2-5
CASSLQGTETQYF
TGTGCCAGCAGCCTACAGGGTACGGAGACCCAGTACTTC
>.|TRBV6-6|.|TRBJ2-7
CASRLIAGTGRDEQYF
TGTGCCAGCAGACTTATAGCGGGGACAGGGAGGGACGAGCAGTACTTC
>.|TRBV3-1/TRBV3-2|.|TRBJ2-7
CASSPLSQGRSEQYF
TGTGCCAGCAGCCCTCTATCCCAGGGGCGGTCCGAGCAGTACTTC
>.|TRBV28|.|TRBJ2-5
CASRGAETQYF
TGTGCCAGCAGAGGGGCAGAGACCCAGTACTTC
>.|TRBV3-1/TRBV3-2|few|TRBJ2-3
CASSQEGIATF
TGTGCCAGCAGCCAAGAGGGGATAGCGACCTTT
>.|TRBV18|.|TRBJ1-1
CASSPLEGAEAFF
TGTGCCAGCTCACCATTGGAAGGGGCTGAAGCTTTCTTT
>.|TRBV19|.|TRBJ2-6
CASGGTAASGANVLTF
TGTGCCAGTGGGGGGACTGCCGCCTCTGGGGCCAACGTCCTGACTTTC
>TRBD1|TRBV5-1|.|TRBJ1-1
CASSTDRGVTEAFF
TGCGCCAGCAGCACCGACAGGGGAGTCACTGAAGCTTTCTTT
>.|TRBV4-3|.|TRBJ2-1
CASSPGTPNEQFF
TGCGCCAGCAGCCCCGGGACACCCAATGAGCAGTTCTTC
>.|TRBV28|.|TRBJ1-2
CASRVGRGRYTF
TGTGCCAGCAGGGTAGGCAGGGGTCGCTACACCTTC
>.|TRBV3-1/TRBV3-2|.|TRBJ2-1
CASSQGGEQFF
TGTGCCAGCAGCCAAGGAGGTGAGCAGTTCTTC
>TRBD2|TRBV28|.|TRBJ2-2
CASSSSGWEGRTGELFF
TGTGCCAGCAGTTCCTCTGGTTGGGAGGGCCGCACCGGGGAGCTGTTTTTT
>.|TRBV19|.|TRBJ2-7
CASSYSGDEQYF
TGTGCCAGTAGTTACTCGGGGGACGAGCAGTACTTC
>TRBD1|TRBV3-1/TRBV3-2|.|TRBJ2-7
CASSQSGTVEQYF
TGTGCCAGCAGCCAGTCCGGGACAGTCGAGCAGTACTTC
>.|TRBV4-1|.|TRBJ1-5
CASSQGADQPQHF
TGCGCCAGCAGCCAGGGGGCCGATCAGCCCCAGCATTTT
>.|TRBV28|.|TRBJ1-2
CASSRGGSGYGYTF
TGTGCCAGCAGCCGGGGAGGGTCGGGCTATGGCTACACCTTC
>.|TRBV7-8|.|TRBJ2-5
CASRPGGETQYF
TGTGCCAGCAGGCCAGGTGGGGAGACCCAGTACTTC
>TRBD1|TRBV7-2|.|TRBJ2-7
CASRRTGTGSYEQYF
TGTGCCAGCAGGAGAACCGGGACAGGGTCCTACGAGCAGTACTTC
>.|TRBV27|.|TRBJ1-5
CASRNLAAGPQHF
TGTGCCAGCAGAAATCTTGCTGCGGGGCCCCAGCATTTT
>TRBD2|TRBV29-1|once|TRBJ2-1
CSVSGRMRDEQFF
TGCAGCGTTAGCGGGAGAATGAGAGATGAGCAGTTCTTC
>TRBD1|TRBV6-6|.|TRBJ1-6
CASSPDGQGMNNSPLHF
TGTGCCAGCAGTCCGGACGGACAGGGAATGAATAATTCACCCCTCCACTTT
>TRBD2|TRBV6-9|.|TRBJ2-2
CASSSTPGLAGEYTGELFF
TGTGCCAGCAGTTCGACCCCGGGACTAGCGGGAGAGTACACCGGGGAGCTGTTTTTT
>.|TRBV7-9|.|TRBJ1-1
CASSLRQAREAFF
TGTGCCAGCAGCCTAAGACAGGCTCGTGAAGCTTTCTTT
>TRBD2|TRBV19|.|TRBJ2-2
CASSIERGVPTGELFF
TGTGCCAGTAGTATAGAGCGGGGGGTTCCTACCGGGGAGCTGTTTTTT
>TRBD1|TRBV4-1|few|TRBJ2-7
CASSRRDSGYEQYF
TGCGCCAGCAGCCGCCGGGACAGCGGCTACGAGCAGTACTTC
>TRBD2|TRBV6-5|.|TRBJ2-1
CASKRLALYNEQFF
TGTGCCAGCAAACGACTAGCGCTTTACAATGAGCAGTTCTTC
>TRBD2|TRBV11-2|.|TRBJ2-7
CASSFALAGGTYEQYF
TGTGCCAGCAGCTTCGCACTAGCGGGAGGGACCTACGAGCAGTACTTC
>TRBD1|TRBV28|.|TRBJ1-6
CASSLVRQGVSPLHF
TGTGCCAGCAGTTTAGTAAGGCAGGGGGTGTCACCCCTCCACTTT
>TRBD2|TRBV6-5|.|TRBJ2-3
CASSYSRAGGRDTQYF
TGTGCCAGCAGTTACTCGCGAGCGGGGGGGAGGGATACGCAGTATTTT
>.|TRBV7-2|.|TRBJ2-3
CASSLGGRTDTQYF
TGTGCCAGCAGCTTAGGGGGCCGCACAGATACGCAGTATTTT
>.|TRBV28|.|TRBJ1-6
CASSLLAVLNSPLHF
TGTGCCAGCAGTTTACTGGCGGTACTTAATTCACCCCTCCACTTT
>TRBD1|TRBV7-6|few|TRBJ2-3
CASSLLGQAVGDTQYF
TGTGCCAGCAGCTTACTGGGACAGGCGGTCGGTGATACGCAGTATTTT
>TRBD2|TRBV7-2|.|TRBJ2-1
CASSPAGTSVYNEQFF
TGTGCCAGCAGCCCCGCCGGGACTAGCGTATACAATGAGCAGTTCTTC
>TRBD2|TRBV6-1|.|TRBJ2-7
CASSDVAGGPREQYF
TGTGCCAGCAGTGATGTAGCGGGAGGGCCGCGGGAGCAGTACTTC
>TRBD2|TRBV5-1|.|TRBJ2-7
CASSLEGGRTYEQYF
TGCGCCAGCAGCTTGGAGGGCGGGAGAACCTACGAGCAGTACTTC
>TRBD2|TRBV9|.|TRBJ2-1
CASNSGKGNEQFF
TGTGCCAGCAACAGCGGGAAGGGCAATGAGCAGTTCTTC
>.|TRBV4-2|.|TRBJ2-7
CASSQVLLAAEQYF
TGTGCCAGCAGCCAAGTTTTGTTAGCGGCCGAGCAGTACTTC
>TRBD1|TRBV6-6|.|TRBJ1-6
CASSGAGTGPGSPLHF
TGTGCCAGCAGTGGCGCCGGGACAGGGCCAGGGTCACCCCTCCACTTT
>TRBD2|TRBV18|.|TRBJ2-3
CASSPPWTSKDTQYF
TGTGCCAGCTCACCACCGTGGACTAGCAAGGATACGCAGTATTTT
>TRBD1|TRBV6-2/TRBV6-3|.|TRBJ1-1
CASSYSGTGYPNTEAFF
TGTGCCAGCAGTTACTCGGGGACAGGATACCCCAACACTGAAGCTTTCTTT
>.|TRBV10-3|.|TRBJ2-7
CAISAGVGTYEQYF
TGTGCCATCAGTGCCGGGGTTGGCACCTACGAGCAGTACTTC
>.|TRBV14|.|TRBJ1-1
CASSQENSLKAFF
TGTGCCAGCAGCCAAGAGAACAGTCTGAAGGCTTTCTTT
>TRBD2|TRBV3-1/TRBV3-2|.|TRBJ2-3
CASSLRRGNTDTQYF
TGTGCCAGCAGCCTCCGGCGGGGGAACACAGATACGCAGTATTTT
>TRBD2|TRBV3-1/TRBV3-2|.|TRBJ2-7
CASSQASGGSYEQYF
TGTGCCAGCAGCCAAGCGAGCGGGGGCTCCTACGAGCAGTACTTC
>TRBD1|TRBV7-9|.|TRBJ1-1
CASRPTGTGGPFTEAFF
TGTGCCAGCCGCCCAACCGGGACAGGGGGCCCGTTCACTGAAGCTTTCTTT
>.|TRBV28|once|TRBJ1-2
CASSLWGRGYTF
TGTGCCAGCAGTTTATGGGGGCGAGGCTACACCTTC
>.|TRBV6-6|.|TRBJ2-1
CASSYSEAAEQFF
TGTGCCAGCAGTTACTCGGAGGCCGCTGAGCAGTTCTTC